Each of the 32 T cell receptor beta chains below was sequenced from the same sample in a study of blood T cell repertoires in COVID-19. Data came from immunoSEQ multiplex PCR; TCRdb stores just in-frame clones and leaves some out. The table records roughly 160,000 clones, approximately 79% of them present only once. Sequencing used peripheral blood. These receptors all stem from a woman aged 80 or over with acute or convalescent COVID-19.

This clone was observed a few times. The genes are TRBV28 and TRBJ1-4, with 7 bases fitting TRBD1. V was clipped by 3 bases and J by 5 bases; unmatched bases: 9. Germline CDR1 reads MDHEN; CDR2 reads SYDVKM. The CDR3 length is 16 residues. CDR3: CASSFLPGQRNEKLFF. The CDR3 DNA reads as TGTGCCAGCAGTTTCCTTCCGGGACAGAGGAATGAAAAACTGTTTTTT. Combining the CDR3 with reference TRBV28 and TRBJ1-4 gives the whole variable domain DVKVTQSSRYLVKRTGEKVFLECVQDMDHENMFWYRQDPGLGLRLIYFSYDVKMKEKGDIPEGYSVSREKKERFSLILESASTNQTSMYLCASSFLPGQRNEKLFFGSGTQLSVL.

This clone was counted only a few times. The chain joins TRBV7-8 to TRBJ2-4; D tentatively fits TRBD1 or TRBD2 (7 bases each). Trimming removed 5 bases from V and 1 base from J, with 12 bases in between. Germline CDR1 SGHVS, CDR2 FQNEAQ. This CDR3 has 15 amino acids. In DNA, the CDR3 is TGTGCCAGCAGCCAGGGGGGGGCGGCCAAAAACATTCAGTACTTC. Amino acids: CASSQGGAAKNIQYF.

The chain joins TRBV30 to TRBJ2-3; D remains ambiguous. Germline-derived CDR1 and CDR2 are GTSNPN and SVGIG (reference sequence). V gave up 2 bases and J gave up 5 bases, with 8 bases separating them. The CDR3 runs to 12 residues. The CDR3 DNA reads TGTGCCTGGAGTTGGGCACAAGATACGCAGTATTTT. Its translation: CAWSWAQDTQYF.

The chain links TRBV19 to TRBJ2-2; TRBD2 is a possible D gene (7 bases). Trimming cost V 5 bases and J 7 bases, with 17 bases left between them. The CDR3 extends over 15 amino acids. Germline values: CDR1 LNHDA, CDR2 SQIVND (reference sequence). CDR3 region: CASSSTRGADGELFF. The DNA for the CDR3 is TGTGCCAGTAGTTCCACCCGGGGGGCCGACGGGGAGCTGTTTTTT.

The V call is TRBV3-1 (or the pseudogene TRBV3-2), the J call TRBJ2-1; 7 bases align to TRBD1. Trimming removed 4 bases from V and 2 bases from J; junction bases left unmatched: 5. Per germline, CDR1 LGHDT and CDR2 YNNKEL (reference sequence). The CDR3 consists of 15 residues. CDR3 DNA: TGTGCCAGCAGCCCGGCCGGGACAGCCTACAATGAGCAGTTCTTC. It yields the protein CASSPAGTAYNEQFF.

This sequence joins TRBV12-3 or TRBV12-4 and TRBJ1-5; 8 bases agree with TRBD1. CDR3 length equals 13 residues. V lost 6 bases, J lost 5 bases, and 3 bases stayed unmatched. CDR3: CASSLTGDQPQHF. The CDR3 region has the DNA TGTGCCAGCAGCTTGACAGGGGATCAGCCCCAGCATTTT.

The chain links TRBV28 to TRBJ1-4; the match to TRBD1 covers 8 bases. The ends lost 8 bases at V and 8 bases at J; junction bases unmatched: 13. This CDR3 has 15 residues. Germline CDR1 is MDHEN and CDR2 is SYDVKM. In DNA form, the CDR3 reads TGTGCCAGCGGCAGCTCAGGGGGCATGGAAGAAAAACTGTTTTTT. This translates into CASGSSGGMEEKLFF. Together with reference TRBV28 and TRBJ1-4, the CDR3 gives the full variable domain: DVKVTQSSRYLVKRTGEKVFLECVQDMDHENMFWYRQDPGLGLRLIYFSYDVKMKEKGDIPEGYSVSREKKERFSLILESASTNQTSMYLCASGSSGGMEEKLFFGSGTQLSVL.

In its sample, this clone was seen a few times. The chain uses TRBV5-8 and TRBJ2-1; the D gene is possibly TRBD1 (6 bases). The CDR3 consists of 14 residues. V lost 2 bases and J 7 bases, leaving 13 bases between the germline ends. Germline V lookup: CDR1 SGHTS, CDR2 YDEGEE. CDR3 in amino acids: CASSFTLQGNEQFF. The CDR3, as DNA: TGTGCCAGCAGCTTTACCCTACAGGGAAATGAGCAGTTCTTC.

As DNA, the CDR3 is TGTGCCAGCAGTTCCCACCAGCCGTACCCGGGGGGGCATCAGCCCCAGCATTTT. It codes for CASSSHQPYPGGHQPQHF. The chain recombines TRBV27 with TRBJ1-5, with D possibly TRBD1 on 6 matching bases. This CDR3 is 18 amino acids long. The V end lost 4 bases, the J end lost 5 bases, and 24 bases lay between the germline ends. Germline assignment: CDR1 MNHEY and CDR2 SMNVEV (reference sequence).

The CDR3 DNA follows: TGCGCCAGCAGCCTTTTCGCAGCGGGAAACTTCTACGAGCAGTACTTC. It codes for CASSLFAAGNFYEQYF. The rearrangement joins TRBV4-1 to TRBJ2-7; 7 nucleotides match TRBD2. The CDR3 sequence is 16 residues long. V shed 4 bases and J 3 bases; nucleotides not matched to a gene: 12. Germline V gene data show CDR1 as MGHRA and CDR2 as YSYEKL.

This rearrangement joins TRBV5-1 to TRBJ1-1; D might be TRBD1 (6 bases). Germline loops: CDR1 SGHRS, CDR2 YFSETQ. The V gene lost 4 bases and the J gene lost 5 bases, with 9 bases spanning the gap. The CDR3 consists of 12 residues. The CDR3 DNA reads as TGCGCCAGCAGCATCACAGGGACTGAAGCTTTCTTT. This codes for CASSITGTEAFF.

The chain joins TRBV4-3 to TRBJ2-3; 9 nucleotides align to TRBD1. The CDR3 has 17 residues. Germline values: CDR1 LGHNA, CDR2 YSLEER. J gave up 2 bases and V 4 bases, and 10 bases lay outside the gene matches. CDR3 nucleotides: TGCGCCAGCAGCCCCACAGGGGGCACAATTCTCACAGATACGCAGTATTTT. Translating it yields CASSPTGGTILTDTQYF.

The rearrangement uses TRBV6-1 and TRBJ2-2, with TRBD2 matching over 7 bases. The germline V gene encodes CDR1 MNHNS and CDR2 SASEGT. CDR3 length: 16 amino acids. Trimming took 4 bases from V and 3 from J; bases not matched to a gene: 8. The CDR3 nucleotides are TGTGCCAGCAGTGCCGCGGGAGTGAGGGACACCGGGGAGCTGTTTTTT. This translates into CASSAAGVRDTGELFF.

This clone was observed a few times. The chain recombines TRBV11-2 with TRBJ2-1; TRBD2 is a possible D gene (6 bases). V lost 5 bases and J lost 4, with 18 bases in between. Germline CDR1 and CDR2: SGHAT and FQNNGV. CDR3 length equals 16 residues. CDR3 coding DNA: TGTGCCAGCAGCCTCTCAGGCCTAGCGTATTACAATGAGCAGTTCTTC. Translated, it gives CASSLSGLAYYNEQFF.

The chain joins TRBV11-1 to TRBJ2-1, with 10 bases that match TRBD2. Germline lookup yields CDR1 SGHAT and CDR2 FQDESV (reference sequence). The CDR3 contains 14 residues. V was clipped by 5 bases and J by 7 bases; unmatched bases: 5. In nucleotides, the CDR3 is TGTGCCAGCAGCCCGGGACTAGCGTGGAATGAGCAGTTCTTC. This translates into CASSPGLAWNEQFF.

This clone was recorded a few times. The V and J genes are TRBV6-5 and TRBJ1-1; 7 nucleotides line up with TRBD1. The V segment lost 8 bases and the J segment 7 bases; nucleotides outside the gene matches: 13. Germline V CDR1 and CDR2: MNHEY, SVGAGI. The CDR3 spans 14 residues. The DNA of the CDR3 is TGTGCCAGCCGCAGTCCAGGGACAGACAATGAAGCTTTCTTT. Translated: CASRSPGTDNEAFF.

This clone has more than one count but fewer than ten. The rearrangement joins TRBV6-1 to TRBJ1-2; D perhaps matches TRBD1 (6 bases). This CDR3 spans 14 amino acids. Germline V CDR1 and CDR2: MNHNS, SASEGT. The V and J ends lost 0 bases and 4 bases respectively, with 9 bases between them. As DNA, the CDR3 is TGTGCCAGCAGTGAAGCCGGACAGAGCTATGGCTACACCTTC. Translation gives CASSEAGQSYGYTF.

This clone was seen repeatedly, ten times or more. This rearrangement joins TRBV27 to TRBJ2-3, with unresolved D. Trimming removed 5 bases at V and 4 bases at J, with 4 bases between. The germline CDR1 and CDR2 sequences are MNHEY and SMNVEV (reference sequence). The CDR3 length is 11 residues. CDR3 sequence reads: CASSGPDTQYF. The CDR3, as DNA: TGTGCCAGCAGTGGCCCAGATACGCAGTATTTT.

The chain has TRBV18 and TRBJ1-4, with 9 bases aligning to TRBD1. CDR1 and CDR2 from the germline V gene are KGHSH and LQKENI. The CDR3 runs 14 residues. The junction had 2 bases not matched to a gene; V was cut back by 3 bases and J by 6 bases. The CDR3 bases are TGTGCCAGCTCACCCAGACAGGGGGATGAAAAACTGTTTTTT. Protein product: CASSPRQGDEKLFF.

The chain uses TRBV5-1 and TRBJ1-6, with TRBD1 identical over 11 bases. This CDR3 region has 16 residues. The V gene's germline CDR1 is SGHRS and CDR2 YFSETQ. Trimming removed 4 bases from V and 6 bases from J; junction bases left unmatched: 6. The DNA for the CDR3 is TGCGCCAGCAGCCGAGAGGGGACAGGGGGTAATTCACCCCTCCACTTT. Its translation is CASSREGTGGNSPLHF.

The V and J genes are TRBV6-5 and TRBJ2-1, with 10 bases that match TRBD2. The CDR3 has 15 residues. The germline V gene encodes CDR1 MNHEY and CDR2 SVGAGI. V trimming: 6 bases; J trimming: 4 bases; junction bases outside the gene matches: 6. The CDR3 DNA reads TGTGCCAGCAGGGAGCTAGCGGGAGCATACAATGAGCAGTTCTTC. It encodes CASRELAGAYNEQFF.

The table lists this clone with many counts. The chain uses TRBV28 and TRBJ1-4; D unclear. Germline V gene lookup returns CDR1 MDHEN and CDR2 SYDVKM. The CDR3 totals 14 residues. Trimming shortened V by 7 bases and J by 3 bases, and 12 bases separated the two germline ends. The CDR3 spells CASISETANEKLFF. DNA of the CDR3: TGTGCCAGCATCTCGGAGACGGCTAATGAAAAACTGTTTTTT.

This clone was recorded a few times. The chain is built from TRBV16 and TRBJ1-1; 8 nucleotides line up with TRBD1. The CDR3 contains 13 residues. V lost 7 bases, J lost 7 bases, and 8 bases stayed unmatched. In germline, CDR1 is KGHSY, CDR2 FQNENV. CDR3 sequence (DNA): TGTGCCAGCAATAGGCAGGGGGCAAATGAAGCTTTCTTT. Translated, it gives CASNRQGANEAFF.

This sequence joins TRBV4-3 and TRBJ2-4; possibly TRBD2 for D (6 bases). Germline V gene sequence: CDR1 LGHNA, CDR2 YSLEER. Deletions cut 3 bases from V and 7 bases from J, with 13 bases between. The CDR3 sequence is 14 residues long. This CDR3 is CASSHSGAPNIQYF. The CDR3 coding sequence is TGCGCCAGCAGCCACTCGGGAGCTCCTAACATTCAGTACTTC.

V usage is TRBV6-5 and J usage is TRBJ1-1; TRBD1 might be the D (5 bases). The V gene's germline CDR1 is MNHEY and CDR2 SVGAGI. With 5 bases removed from V and 1 base from J, the gap between germline ends came to 14 bases. The CDR3 contains 15 residues. The CDR3 loop reads CASSPSTTGNTEAFF. CDR3 DNA: TGTGCCAGCAGTCCGTCAACTACAGGGAACACTGAAGCTTTCTTT.

This chain links TRBV7-8 with TRBJ2-7, with 11 bases lining up with TRBD2. The V gene end was trimmed by 4 bases and the J gene end by 3 bases; junction bases not matched to a gene: 5. The CDR3 covers 15 residues. Germline V CDR1 and CDR2: SGHVS, FQNEAQ. The DNA of the CDR3 is TGTGCCAGCAGCTCAGTTACTAGCGGGAGCTACGAGCAGTACTTC. Translation gives CASSSVTSGSYEQYF.

The chain joins TRBV18 to TRBJ2-7, with D uncertain. Per germline, CDR1 KGHSH and CDR2 LQKENI. Between the trimmed V and J ends, which lost 2 bases and 4 bases, there was a span of 12 bases. The CDR3 contains 14 residues. CDR3 bases: TGTGCCAGCTCACCATCGTTCCCCACATACGAGCAGTACTTC. Its protein product is CASSPSFPTYEQYF. Variable domain in full (rest from reference TRBV18 and TRBJ2-7): NAGVMQNPRHLVRRRGQEARLRCSPMKGHSHVYWYRQLPEEGLKFMVYLQKENIIDESGMPKERFSAEFPKEGPSILRIQQVVRGDSAAYFCASSPSFPTYEQYFGPGTRLTVT.

This sequence joins TRBV6-5 and TRBJ2-1; tentative D call: TRBD2 (5 bases). The CDR3 is 15 amino acids. In germline, CDR1 is MNHEY, CDR2 SVGAGI. V gave up 2 bases and J gave up 0 bases, with 8 bases separating them. Here the CDR3 DNA reads TGTGCCAGCAGTTACGAGCGGAACTCCTACAATGAGCAGTTCTTC. Encoded protein: CASSYERNSYNEQFF.

In its sample, this clone was seen a few times. V gene TRBV6-5 combines with J gene TRBJ2-7; tentatively, D is TRBD2 (6 bases). CDR1 and CDR2 (germline): MNHEY, SVGAGI. The V end lost 7 bases, the J end lost 7 bases, and 11 bases lay between the germline ends. The CDR3 contains 11 residues. The CDR3 coding sequence is TGTGCCAGCACGGGGGTCGGAGAGCAGTACTTC. Translated: CASTGVGEQYF.

In this sample, this clone turned up once. The V and J genes are TRBV19 and TRBJ2-7; 14 nucleotides line up with TRBD2. The germline V gene has CDR1 LNHDA and CDR2 SQIVND (reference sequence). There are 17 residues in the CDR3. V was pared by 4 bases and J by 6 bases, with 11 bases of the junction left unmatched. The CDR3 sequence is CASSTHPGLAGGVEQYF. CDR3 nucleotides: TGTGCCAGTAGTACGCACCCTGGACTAGCGGGAGGCGTCGAGCAGTACTTC.

The V call is TRBV5-1, the J call TRBJ1-3; D gene ambiguous. CDR1 and CDR2 (germline): SGHRS, YFSETQ. This CDR3 has 14 amino acids. V was clipped by 1 base and J by 2 bases, with 7 bases between them. The CDR3 region is CASSLSDTGNTIYF. CDR3 in DNA: TGCGCCAGCAGCTTGTCTGACACTGGAAACACCATATATTTT.

The V and J genes are TRBV4-2 and TRBJ1-5, with 8 bases lining up with TRBD1. Germline V lookup: CDR1 LGHNA, CDR2 YNFKEQ. Trimming took 0 bases from V and 2 from J; bases not matched to a gene: 3. CDR3 length equals 16 residues. The CDR3 DNA reads as TGTGCCAGCAGCCAAGATCAGGACAGGGGCAATCAGCCCCAGCATTTT. Amino acid sequence: CASSQDQDRGNQPQHF.